The 9 T cell receptor beta chains in this list originate from one sample, sequenced in a study of beta chain features in type 1 diabetes (dated by TCRdb to 2017 to 2018). No cognate antigen is known for these TCRs. Beyond this particular receptor, the publication reports: A moderate but significant shortening of TCRB CDR3 length was observed in type 1 diabetes patients in all four CD4+ subsets.

Library prep was done by the immunoSEQ multiplex PCR assay. The entire isolated RNA was reverse transcribed using the High Capacity cDNA Reverse Transcription Kit, and thus expressed TCRB transcripts were sequenced. TCRdb took this table from immuneACCESS and kept in-frame rearrangements with V and J called. Such tables lack part of the clones; where checked against another copy, unresolved V genes explain under half of the gap, and the rest is unexplained. For this sample there are around 45,000 clones; roughly 45% appear just once. 0.13% of the sample is held by the ten biggest clonotypes. Material for sequencing was stem cell memory CD4+ T cells from blood. In the paper's terms, the cell subset or site label means: stem cell-like memory CD4+ T cells. All receptors derive from a man younger than 40 with type 1 diabetes.

This clone appeared a few times. V gene TRBV7-8 combines with J gene TRBJ1-4; D remains ambiguous. The CDR3 length is 14 residues. Germline CDR1 is SGHVS and CDR2 is FQNEAQ. The V end was cut by 1 base, the J end by 8 bases, with 11 bases between. CDR3 in amino acids: CASSLDPSGEKLFF. The DNA for the CDR3 is TGTGCCAGCAGCTTAGACCCCTCGGGGGAAAAACTGTTTTTT.

The chain couples TRBV7-9 to TRBJ2-1; 7 bases agree with TRBD1. The CDR3 contains 12 residues. V was pared by 5 bases and J by 15 bases, with 10 bases of the junction left unmatched. Germline CDR1 SEHNR, CDR2 FQNEAQ (reference sequence). CDR3 residues: CASSPPARGRFF. The CDR3 nucleotides read TGTGCCAGCAGCCCGCCGGCGAGGGGGCGGTTCTTC.

The rearrangement links TRBV6-1 to TRBJ1-5, with D perhaps matching TRBD1 (6 bases). CDR1 and CDR2 (germline): MNHNS, SASEGT. V was trimmed by 6 bases and J by 3 bases, leaving 15 bases between them. The CDR3 sequence is 15 residues long. CDR3 nucleotides: TGTGCCAGCAGGAAACAGGGCTACTTCAATCAGCCCCAGCATTTT. It yields the protein CASRKQGYFNQPQHF.

There are a few counts of this clone. The genes are TRBV5-6 and TRBJ1-2, with 7 bases that match TRBD1. Per the germline V gene, CDR1 is SGHDT and CDR2 is YYEEEE. CDR3 length: 13 amino acids. V gave up 1 base and J gave up 6 bases; unmatched junction bases: 3. The CDR3: CASSLLGGDGYTF. DNA of the CDR3: TGTGCCAGCAGCTTGTTAGGGGGCGATGGCTACACCTTC.

The chain recombines TRBV28 with TRBJ1-2, with 7 bases identical to TRBD1. The CDR3 has 15 residues. Germline values: CDR1 MDHEN, CDR2 SYDVKM. V gave up 6 bases and J gave up 5 bases; unmatched junction bases: 12. The DNA for the CDR3 is TGTGCCAGCAGCTCCCCCGGGACAGCGGCTTATGGCTACACCTTC. Residues: CASSSPGTAAYGYTF.

The chain couples TRBV6-1 to TRBJ2-7; possibly TRBD1 for D (5 bases). This CDR3 comprises 15 residues. CDR1 and CDR2 (germline): MNHNS, SASEGT. Trimming removed 4 bases at V and 4 bases at J, with 17 bases between. The CDR3 region has the DNA TGTGCCAGCAGTGGGAGACAGAGCCGACCATACGAGCAGTACTTC. This gives the protein CASSGRQSRPYEQYF.

This clone appeared a few times. J is TRBJ2-1 and V is TRBV5-4, with TRBD1 as a possible D gene (6 bases). V was trimmed by 4 bases and J by 6 bases, leaving 14 bases between them. The CDR3 loop spans 14 amino acids. Germline V gene lookup returns CDR1 SGHNT and CDR2 YYREEE (reference sequence). CDR3 in DNA: TGTGCCAGCAGCATCCGGACAGATTCCAATGAGCAGTTCTTC. This gives the protein CASSIRTDSNEQFF.

This clone was seen a few times. CDR3 sequence (DNA): TGTGCCAGCAGTGTACAGGGGGCACCTTTATCCTACAATGAGCAGTTCTTC. It specifies CASSVQGAPLSYNEQFF. The chain has TRBV2 and TRBJ2-1; 9 bases are shared with TRBD1. Germline values: CDR1 SNHLY, CDR2 FYNNEI. The CDR3 sequence is 17 residues long. V lost 4 bases to trimming and J lost 1 base; unmatched junction nucleotides: 8.

V and J are TRBV30 and TRBJ1-1; D is undetermined. CDR1 and CDR2 (germline): GTSNPN, SVGIG (reference sequence). This CDR3 has 10 residues. V was trimmed by 8 bases and J by 7 bases, leaving 11 bases between them. CDR3 nucleotide sequence: TGTGCCGCCGGAGGAGGTGAAGCTTTCTTT. It encodes CAAGGGEAFF. Based on the CDR3 plus reference TRBV30 and TRBJ1-1, the full variable domain is SQTIHQWPATLVQPVGSPLSLECTVEGTSNPNLYWYRQAAGRGLQLLFYSVGIGQISSEVPQNLSASRPQDRQFILSSKKLLLSDSGFYLCAAGGGEAFFGQGTRLTVV.